This T cell receptor beta chain was retrieved from a study of shared T cell receptors in the human thymus. The ends were cut back, 5 bases at V and 1 base at J, with 12 bases in the middle. Germline CDR1 is SQVTM and CDR2 is ANQGSEA. This CDR3 has 13 amino acids. The method was immunoSEQ multiplex PCR; TCRdb's version includes in-frame clones alone and lacks a portion of them. Found here are hundreds of thousands of clones, 88% of them singletons; the top ten hold around 0.0099%. These data also formed part of another study, on human thymus T cells. That paper notes: The source of the thymus tissue was resections taken during corrective heart surgery. Biased V and J segment usage appeared in thymus and peripheral blood. Thymic TCR repertoires of unrelated people reportedly overlapped highly.

The sequencing sample was made of thymocytes. This TCR came from a boy younger than two with a congenital heart defect. This chain joins TRBV29-1 and TRBJ2-7; TRBD1 is a possible D gene (6 bases). CDR3 sequence reads: CSVKTGLSYEQYF. CDR3 DNA sequence: TGCAGCGTTAAGACAGGTCTTTCCTACGAGCAGTACTTC.